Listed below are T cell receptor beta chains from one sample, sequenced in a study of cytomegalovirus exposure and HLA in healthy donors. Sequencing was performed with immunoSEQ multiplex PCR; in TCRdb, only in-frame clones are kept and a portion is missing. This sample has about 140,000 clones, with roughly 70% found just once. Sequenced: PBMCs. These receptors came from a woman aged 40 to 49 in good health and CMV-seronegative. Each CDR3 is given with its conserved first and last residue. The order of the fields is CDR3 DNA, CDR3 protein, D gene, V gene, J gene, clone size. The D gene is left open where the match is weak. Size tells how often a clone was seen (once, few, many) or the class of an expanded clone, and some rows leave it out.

DNA: TGTGCCATCAGATCCGGAACTAATGAAAAACTGTTTTTT; CDR3: CAIRSGTNEKLFF; D: NA; V: TRBV10-3; J: TRBJ1-4; size: NA
DNA: TGTGCTAGTGGTTTGGTAAACCTAGAGCGTGGCAGGGGATTTGGTCAGCCCCAGCATTTT; CDR3: CASGLVNLERGRGFGQPQHF; D: NA; V: TRBV12-5; J: TRBJ1-5; size: NA
DNA: TGTGCCTGGAGTCTCGGGGGAATGGGCAATCAGCCCCAGCATTTT; CDR3: CAWSLGGMGNQPQHF; D: NA; V: TRBV30; J: TRBJ1-5; size: NA
DNA: TGTGCCAGCAGCTTATCCAGGGGAACGTTTCGGTACTTC; CDR3: CASSLSRGTFRYF; D: NA; V: TRBV7-9; J: TRBJ2-7; size: NA
DNA: TGCGCCAGCAGTGAGGGAAGGACTAGCGGGGGTACAGATACGCAGTATTTT; CDR3: CASSEGRTSGGTDTQYF; D: TRBD2; V: TRBV10-2; J: TRBJ2-3; size: NA
DNA: TGTGCCAGCAGCTTTATACAGGGGAATAAGGAGAATGAGCAGTTCTTC; CDR3: CASSFIQGNKENEQFF; D: TRBD1; V: TRBV7-8; J: TRBJ2-1; size: NA
DNA: TGTGCCATCAGCGGGCGGGGGGGGGCCCAGAGGAATGAGCAGTTCTTC; CDR3: CAISGRGGAQRNEQFF; D: TRBD2; V: TRBV10-3; J: TRBJ2-1; size: NA
DNA: TGTGCCAGCAGCTTGGGACAGGGCCCTTATCAGCCCCAGCATTTT; CDR3: CASSLGQGPYQPQHF; D: TRBD1; V: TRBV5-8; J: TRBJ1-5; size: NA
DNA: TGCGCCAGCAGCCCCATTTCGGGGAGCCGAGATGAAAAACTGTTTTTT; CDR3: CASSPISGSRDEKLFF; D: NA; V: TRBV5-1; J: TRBJ1-4; size: NA
DNA: TGCAGCGTTGAAGTGGGTTGGGGGGGCCGGAACACTGAAGCTTTCTTT; CDR3: CSVEVGWGGRNTEAFF; D: NA; V: TRBV29-1; J: TRBJ1-1; size: NA
DNA: TGCGCCAGCATGGGACTCTCTGGAAACACCATATATTTT; CDR3: CASMGLSGNTIYF; D: NA; V: TRBV10-2; J: TRBJ1-3; size: NA
DNA: TGTGCCAGCAGTCCTGGGACAGGGTATGGCTACACCTTC; CDR3: CASSPGTGYGYTF; D: TRBD1; V: TRBV28; J: TRBJ1-2; size: NA
DNA: TGTGCCAGCAGCTTAAGGGGTACAGGGGACACTGAAGCTTTCTTT; CDR3: CASSLRGTGDTEAFF; D: TRBD1; V: TRBV7-9; J: TRBJ1-1; size: few
DNA: TGTGCCTGGGTTGGTGTTGCGGGGGCCGGCGGCTACACCTTC; CDR3: CAWVGVAGAGGYTF; D: NA; V: TRBV30; J: TRBJ1-2; size: NA
DNA: TGCGCCAGCAGCTTGGGTCCTGAGGGGGTGAATGAAGCTTTCTTT; CDR3: CASSLGPEGVNEAFF; D: NA; V: TRBV5-1; J: TRBJ1-1; size: many
DNA: TGCAGCGTGGGGACAGTAGCCAAAAACATTCAGTACTTC; CDR3: CSVGTVAKNIQYF; D: TRBD1; V: TRBV29-1; J: TRBJ2-4; size: few
DNA: TGTGCCAGCAGTTTCTCGACTAGCGAGTACACAGATACGCAGTATTTT; CDR3: CASSFSTSEYTDTQYF; D: TRBD2; V: TRBV28; J: TRBJ2-3; size: NA
DNA: TGCGCCAGCAGTGACCGCCGACTAGCGGGGTACAATGAGCAGTTCTTC; CDR3: CASSDRRLAGYNEQFF; D: TRBD2; V: TRBV10-1; J: TRBJ2-1; size: NA
DNA: TGTGCCAGCAGTGGCCCGAGGGGGATTGAGCAGTTCTTC; CDR3: CASSGPRGIEQFF; D: NA; V: TRBV6-6; J: TRBJ2-1; size: NA
DNA: TGTGCCAGCATTCTAATTGATAGCACTGAAGCTTTCTTT; CDR3: CASILIDSTEAFF; D: NA; V: TRBV9; J: TRBJ1-1; size: NA
DNA: TGTGCCAGCATCCAGGGACAGGGAGAGAATCAGCCCCAGCATTTT; CDR3: CASIQGQGENQPQHF; D: TRBD1; V: TRBV6-6; J: TRBJ1-5; size: NA
DNA: TGTGCCAGCAGTGAGAGGAGGGGTGGAGATAATTCACCCCTCCACTTT; CDR3: CASSERRGGDNSPLHF; D: NA; V: TRBV2; J: TRBJ1-6; size: NA
DNA: TGTGCCAGCTCACTTATAGCGGGGCCTAGCTACAATGAGCAGTTCTTC; CDR3: CASSLIAGPSYNEQFF; D: TRBD2; V: TRBV18; J: TRBJ2-1; size: NA
DNA: TGTGCCAGTAGTATAACGGGACAGGTGGTCAATCAGCCCCAGCATTTT; CDR3: CASSITGQVVNQPQHF; D: TRBD1; V: TRBV19; J: TRBJ1-5; size: few
DNA: TGTGCCAGCAGCTTACACAGGGGAGATACGCAGTATTTT; CDR3: CASSLHRGDTQYF; D: TRBD1; V: TRBV5-5; J: TRBJ2-3; size: NA
DNA: TGTGCCAGCAGCCCTACAGGGAACTATGGCTACACCTTC; CDR3: CASSPTGNYGYTF; D: NA; V: TRBV2; J: TRBJ1-2; size: NA
DNA: TGTGCCAGCAGCCCCCAGGGATATGGCTACACCTTC; CDR3: CASSPQGYGYTF; D: NA; V: TRBV6-1; J: TRBJ1-2; size: NA
DNA: TGTGCCAGCAGCTTAGGGCTGGGCACAGATACGCAGTATTTT; CDR3: CASSLGLGTDTQYF; D: NA; V: TRBV7-2; J: TRBJ2-3; size: NA
DNA: TGTGCCACCAGCAGGAGGGACAGACTAAACACTGAAGCTTTCTTT; CDR3: CATSRRDRLNTEAFF; D: TRBD1; V: TRBV15; J: TRBJ1-1; size: few
DNA: TGTGCCAGCAGTTACTTGGACACCTTCTATGGCTACACCTTC; CDR3: CASSYLDTFYGYTF; D: NA; V: TRBV6-5; J: TRBJ1-2; size: NA
DNA: TGCGCCAGCAGTGAGCAGGGGGCCGTAAACTCACCCCTCCACTTT; CDR3: CASSEQGAVNSPLHF; D: TRBD1; V: TRBV10-2; J: TRBJ1-6; size: NA
DNA: TGCAGCGTACTCGAACCGACTTGGCAGTTCTTC; CDR3: CSVLEPTWQFF; D: NA; V: TRBV29-1; J: TRBJ2-1; size: NA
DNA: TGTGCCAGCACTAAGACAGCCTATAGCAATCAGCCCCAGCATTTT; CDR3: CASTKTAYSNQPQHF; D: NA; V: TRBV6-5; J: TRBJ1-5; size: NA
DNA: TGTGCCAGCAGTGTTAGAGGGGGGAACACCGGGGAGCTGTTTTTT; CDR3: CASSVRGGNTGELFF; D: NA; V: TRBV6-4; J: TRBJ2-2; size: NA
DNA: TGCGCCAGCAGCTTAAGAGGGAGAGCAGATACGCAGTATTTT; CDR3: CASSLRGRADTQYF; D: NA; V: TRBV5-1; J: TRBJ2-3; size: NA
DNA: TGCGCCAGCAGTTACCAAGTGTTAGCGGATGCCAAAAACATTCAGTACTTC; CDR3: CASSYQVLADAKNIQYF; D: NA; V: TRBV5-1; J: TRBJ2-4; size: once
DNA: TGCAGCGTTGGAGCGGACAGGCGTGGCGAGCAGTACTTC; CDR3: CSVGADRRGEQYF; D: TRBD1; V: TRBV29-1; J: TRBJ2-7; size: once
DNA: TGTGCCAGCAGTGGAGGGTATGGCTACACCTTC; CDR3: CASSGGYGYTF; D: NA; V: TRBV2; J: TRBJ1-2; size: NA
DNA: TGTGCCATCAGTAGCGGGGGTAGCAATCAGCCCCAGCATTTT; CDR3: CAISSGGSNQPQHF; D: NA; V: TRBV10-3; J: TRBJ1-5; size: NA
DNA: TGTGCCAGCGGGGAGGCTAGCGGGGGGGATACGCAGTATTTT; CDR3: CASGEASGGDTQYF; D: TRBD2; V: TRBV2; J: TRBJ2-3; size: NA
DNA: TGTGCCAGCAGTTCCCCTTCGACAGGGGACACAGATACGCAGTATTTT; CDR3: CASSSPSTGDTDTQYF; D: TRBD1; V: TRBV28; J: TRBJ2-3; size: few
DNA: TGTGCCAGCAGCTTACCCTCGGGCCGGGGGTTGGACACCGGGGAGCTGTTTTTT; CDR3: CASSLPSGRGLDTGELFF; D: NA; V: TRBV11-2; J: TRBJ2-2; size: NA
DNA: TGCAGCGCGCCGGGACAGGCCTACAATGAGCAGTTCTTC; CDR3: CSAPGQAYNEQFF; D: TRBD1; V: TRBV29-1; J: TRBJ2-1; size: NA
DNA: TGTGCCAGCAGCTTACGGACAGGCGGGAACACTGAAGCTTTCTTT; CDR3: CASSLRTGGNTEAFF; D: TRBD1; V: TRBV5-8; J: TRBJ1-1; size: NA